This T cell receptor (beta chain) was profiled in a study of Graves' ophthalmopathy and Graves' hyperthyroidism. Study observations and caveats: Clonotypes were expanded in thyroid at above 0.001 frequency, and most also appeared in blood.

This clonotype was seen more than once but under ten times. Its antigen is currently unknown. RNA transcripts were the template, and TCR beta CDR3 regions were amplified from them. Scientists carried out first-round RT-PCR using HTBI primers and then a second-round multiplex PCR. Via MiXCR, TCRdb re-called the multiplex PCR reads, giving one row per CDR3 protein. Among around 1.1 million distinct CDR3 sequences, about two fifths were seen once, and the ten largest hold around 10%. Trimming cost V 7 bases and J 6 bases, with 21 bases left between them. Germline V gives CDR1 SQVTM, CDR2 ANQGSEA. The CDR3 loop spans 14 amino acids.

The clonotype was recovered from an adult man with Graves' hyperthyroidism. Source material: peripheral blood or thyroid tissue (not recorded which). The rearrangement links TRBV29-1 to TRBJ2-5; possibly TRBD2 for D (5 bases). The chain's CDR3 is CSASDPSGVQTQYF. CDR3 DNA sequence: TGCAGCGCCTCGGACCCTTCCGGGGTGCAGACCCAGTACTTC.